The 27 T cell receptor beta chains listed next were all sequenced from one sample in a study of blood T cell repertoires in COVID-19. Clones were sequenced by immunoSEQ multiplex PCR, and TCRdb holds only the in-frame ones, with some missing. Here the sample spans about 180,000 clones, approximately 85% being singletons. Sequenced sample: peripheral blood. These receptors came from a human donor with active or convalescent COVID-19. The donor label of this sample is uncertain.

The chain employs TRBV28 and TRBJ1-6; D is uncertain. CDR3 size: 15 residues. Trimming left V 8 bases short and J 0 bases short, with 11 bases between. CDR1 and CDR2 from the germline V gene are MDHEN and SYDVKM. CDR3 residues: CASFRRSSYNSPLHF. The CDR3 DNA sequence: TGTGCCAGCTTTAGAAGGAGCTCCTATAATTCACCCCTCCACTTT.

This sequence joins TRBV14 and TRBJ2-5, with 9 bases aligning to TRBD1. V shed 2 bases and J 4 bases; nucleotides not matched to a gene: 8. This CDR3 has 16 amino acids. Germline assignment: CDR1 SGHDN and CDR2 FVKESK. The CDR3 loop is CASSQPWTGAVETQYF. The CDR3 nucleotides read TGTGCCAGCAGCCAACCCTGGACAGGGGCTGTAGAGACCCAGTACTTC.

The rearrangement uses TRBV6-5 and TRBJ1-6, with a tentative D call TRBD1 (5 bases). The germline gives CDR1 MNHEY, CDR2 SVGAGI. This CDR3 contains 14 residues. Trimming removed 5 bases from V and 5 bases from J, with 10 bases in between. The CDR3 loop reads CASSPGPNNSPLHF. In nucleotides, the CDR3 is TGTGCCAGCAGTCCAGGGCCGAATAATTCACCCCTCCACTTT.

CDR3 DNA: TGCGCCAGCAGTCAAAGTCAGGGGGATCAGCCCCAGCATTTT. Amino acids: CASSQSQGDQPQHF. The chain combines TRBV23-1 with TRBJ1-5; 7 nucleotides align to TRBD1. TRBV23-1 is an ORF; its function is uncertain. J gave up 5 bases and V 2 bases, and 3 bases lay outside the gene matches. This CDR3 contains 14 residues.

In nucleotides, the CDR3 is TGTGCCAGCAGTGATTCAGGGGGCTTTCAGCCCCAGCATTTT. Translated, it gives CASSDSGGFQPQHF. The rearrangement joins TRBV2 to TRBJ1-5; 8 bases agree with TRBD1. V shed 3 bases and J 6 bases; nucleotides not matched to a gene: 4. Germline-derived CDR1 and CDR2 are SNHLY and FYNNEI. This CDR3 is built from 14 residues.

This rearrangement joins TRBV1 to TRBJ2-2; TRBD2, as called in the table, went unchecked against the DNA. TRBV1 is termed a pseudogene. This CDR3 spans 20 amino acids. The CDR3 loop is CTSSQDFLGLAGGFVGELFF. DNA of the CDR3: TGCACCAGCAGCCAAGATTTTTTGGGACTCGCGGGGGGGTTTGTTGGGGAGCTGTTTTTT.

The rearrangement links TRBV29-1 to TRBJ1-5, with TRBD1 matching over 9 bases. This CDR3 spans 14 amino acids. Germline lookup yields CDR1 SQVTM and CDR2 ANQGSEA. Trimming took 5 bases from V and 4 from J; bases not matched to a gene: 6. The CDR3 sequence: CSVQTGGVNQPQHF. The CDR3 coding sequence is TGCAGCGTTCAGACAGGGGGTGTGAATCAGCCCCAGCATTTT.

Details on this clone: Other DNA sequences within the sample encode an identical CDR3. The gene calls are TRBV28 and TRBJ1-4; TRBD1 agrees at 8 bases. The CDR3 contains 15 residues. After removal of 1 base from V and 8 bases from J, the junction contained 6 bases not matched to a gene. CDR1 MDHEN and CDR2 SYDVKM come from the germline V gene. The CDR3 DNA reads TGTGCCAGCAGTTTATCAGGACAGGGTAACGAAAAACTGTTTTTT. This translates into CASSLSGQGNEKLFF.

This clone was observed once. The chain has TRBV28 and TRBJ1-3, with a possible D match to TRBD1 (5 bases). The length of the CDR3 is 15 residues. Trimming left V 2 bases short and J 1 base short, with 9 bases between. Germline CDR1 MDHEN, CDR2 SYDVKM. This CDR3 is CASSLTPGSGNTIYF. The CDR3 bases are TGTGCCAGCAGTTTAACCCCAGGGTCTGGAAACACCATATATTTT. The full variable domain, its missing parts supplied by reference TRBV28 and TRBJ1-3, is DVKVTQSSRYLVKRTGEKVFLECVQDMDHENMFWYRQDPGLGLRLIYFSYDVKMKEKGDIPEGYSVSREKKERFSLILESASTNQTSMYLCASSLTPGSGNTIYFGEGSWLTVV.

The chain is built from TRBV5-1 and TRBJ2-7, with 7 bases lining up with TRBD1. V was pared by 4 bases and J by 2 bases, with 6 bases of the junction left unmatched. The germline CDR1 and CDR2 sequences are SGHRS and YFSETQ. The CDR3 contains 14 residues. As DNA, the CDR3 is TGCGCCAGCAGCCCCACAGGGGACCCCTACGAGCAGTACTTC. Its protein is CASSPTGDPYEQYF.

V usage is TRBV4-1 and J usage is TRBJ2-7; TRBD2 agrees at 10 bases. The CDR3 runs 19 residues. Germline CDR1 is MGHRA and CDR2 is YSYEKL. Trimming removed 0 bases from V and 7 bases from J; junction bases left unmatched: 18. CDR3 sequence reads: CASSQDGGASGSLSREQYF. The CDR3 coding sequence is TGCGCCAGCAGCCAAGATGGAGGGGCTAGCGGGAGTTTATCGCGGGAGCAGTACTTC.

The CDR3 loop is CASSLYRDRGTLSGELFF. For the CDR3, the DNA is TGCGCCAGCAGCCTATACCGGGACAGGGGGACTCTTTCCGGGGAGCTGTTTTTT. The V call is TRBV5-1, the J call TRBJ2-2, with 11 bases identical to TRBD1. The CDR3 sequence is 18 residues long. Germline CDR1 reads SGHRS; CDR2 reads YFSETQ. The V gene end was trimmed by 4 bases and the J gene end by 6 bases; junction bases not matched to a gene: 14.

This chain links TRBV2 with TRBJ1-5, with 7 bases that match TRBD1. This CDR3 contains 15 residues. Looked up from germline, CDR1 is SNHLY and CDR2 is FYNNEI. J gave up 0 bases and V 5 bases, and 4 bases lay outside the gene matches. The CDR3 region has the DNA TGTGCCAGCAGTACGACAGGGTTTAGCAATCAGCCCCAGCATTTT. Translated, it gives CASSTTGFSNQPQHF.

The rearrangement joins TRBV9 to TRBJ2-7, with a tentative D call TRBD2 (5 bases). The V gene's germline CDR1 is SGDLS and CDR2 YYNGEE. V lost 0 bases, J lost 0 bases, and 7 bases lay in between. The CDR3 has 14 residues. The CDR3 DNA sequence: TGTGCCAGCAGCGTAGTGGGGAGCTCCTACGAGCAGTACTTC. Its translation is CASSVVGSSYEQYF.

This rearrangement joins TRBV6-5 to TRBJ2-1, with D possibly TRBD2 on 5 matching bases. Germline values: CDR1 MNHEY, CDR2 SVGAGI. The CDR3 has 11 amino acids. With 8 bases removed from V and 8 bases from J, the gap between germline ends came to 10 bases. This CDR3 is CASRRFDEQFF. CDR3 nucleotides: TGTGCCAGCCGGAGGTTCGATGAGCAGTTCTTC.

The J gene is TRBJ2-5, the V gene TRBV18, with D perhaps matching TRBD2 (6 bases). Trimming pared 6 bases from V and 0 bases from J, leaving 8 bases between. CDR3 length: 13 residues. Looked up from germline, CDR1 is KGHSH and CDR2 is LQKENI. The CDR3 spells CASSREYQETQYF. CDR3 DNA sequence: TGTGCCAGCTCCCGGGAGTACCAAGAGACCCAGTACTTC.

The chain recombines TRBV3-1 (or the pseudogene TRBV3-2) with TRBJ2-1, with 9 bases fitting TRBD2. With 0 bases clipped from V and 7 bases from J, the junction kept 10 bases outside the gene matches. CDR1 and CDR2 (germline): LGHDT, YNNKEL (reference sequence). There are 17 residues in the CDR3. The CDR3 loop is CASSQDWGAGGPNEQFF. As DNA, the CDR3 is TGTGCCAGCAGCCAAGATTGGGGGGCGGGAGGGCCAAATGAGCAGTTCTTC.

This chain joins TRBV2 and TRBJ2-3; a weak D match, TRBD1 (7 bases). Germline CDR1 is SNHLY and CDR2 is FYNNEI. This CDR3 region has 16 residues. Deletions cut 5 bases from V and 4 bases from J, with 19 bases between. CDR3 nucleotide sequence: TGTGCCAGCAGTCCACAGGGGAGGATAGCAGCAGATACGCAGTATTTT. Its protein is CASSPQGRIAADTQYF. Complete variable domain (other parts from reference TRBV2 and TRBJ2-3): EPEVTQTPSHQVTQMGQEVILRCVPISNHLYFYWYRQILGQKVEFLVSFYNNEISEKSEIFDDQFSVERPDGSNFTLKIRSTKLEDSAMYFCASSPQGRIAADTQYFGPGTRLTVL.

V gene TRBV29-1 combines with J gene TRBJ1-1, with 7 bases fitting TRBD1. With V trimmed by 7 bases and J by 1 base, 3 bases remained unmatched. Germline assignment: CDR1 SQVTM and CDR2 ANQGSEA. There are 12 residues in the CDR3. In nucleotides, the CDR3 is TGCAGCGGTACAGGGGCGAACACTGAAGCTTTCTTT. It yields the protein CSGTGANTEAFF.

The genes are TRBV2 and TRBJ2-7, with 14 bases aligning to TRBD2. This CDR3 comprises 15 residues. Germline V gene sequence: CDR1 SNHLY, CDR2 FYNNEI. V dropped 9 bases and J dropped 6; count of bases not matched to a gene: 10. CDR3 sequence reads: CASATGLAGVGEQYF. CDR3 DNA: TGTGCCAGTGCCACGGGACTAGCGGGAGTGGGCGAGCAGTACTTC.

V gene TRBV7-8 combines with J gene TRBJ2-1; no definite D call. The V and J ends lost 2 bases and 13 bases respectively, with 15 bases between them. The CDR3 consists of 13 residues. Germline-derived CDR1 and CDR2 are SGHVS and FQNEAQ. The chain's CDR3 is CASSLIAPNGQFF. For the CDR3, the DNA is TGTGCCAGCAGCTTAATCGCACCGAACGGTCAGTTCTTC.

The chain recombines TRBV30 with TRBJ1-2; no clear D. CDR1 and CDR2 (germline): GTSNPN, SVGIG (reference sequence). V was pared by 1 base and J by 9 bases, with 18 bases between. This CDR3 spans 14 amino acids. The CDR3 DNA sequence: TGTGCCTGGAGTGCGGGTTCGGGAGTAGGGAGCTACACCTTC. Its translation: CAWSAGSGVGSYTF.

The rearrangement uses TRBV10-3 and TRBJ1-2; 7 nucleotides match TRBD1. CDR3 length equals 16 residues. Unmatched junction bases numbered 7, after V lost 3 bases and J lost 0 bases. The germline gives CDR1 ENHRY, CDR2 SYGVKD. CDR3 amino acids: CAISDRSGGANYGYTF. Written as DNA, the CDR3 is TGTGCCATCAGTGATCGTTCAGGGGGAGCTAACTATGGCTACACCTTC.

This sequence joins TRBV6-5 and TRBJ2-3, with a tentative D call TRBD2 (5 bases). The V gene lost 7 bases and the J gene lost 6 bases, with 14 bases spanning the gap. Germline V gene sequence: CDR1 MNHEY, CDR2 SVGAGI. The CDR3 consists of 13 residues. The CDR3, as DNA: TGTGCCAGCAAGGTTGCGCCGGGGGATACGCAGTATTTT. It yields the protein CASKVAPGDTQYF.

V is TRBV9 and J is TRBJ1-5; possible D gene TRBD1, 6 bases. Germline CDR1 is SGDLS and CDR2 is YYNGEE. V was cut by 7 bases and J by 0 bases, with 14 bases left in between. The CDR3 has 15 amino acids. CDR3: CASAQGGYSNQPQHF. For the CDR3, the DNA is TGTGCCAGCGCCCAAGGGGGATATAGCAATCAGCCCCAGCATTTT.

The V call is TRBV11-2, the J call TRBJ2-2, with a weak D call TRBD2 (5 bases). Trimming stripped 6 bases from V and 2 bases from J, with 10 bases between. The CDR3 has 14 amino acids. CDR1 SGHAT and CDR2 FQNNGV come from the germline V gene. CDR3 bases: TGTGCCAGCAGAGGCGGGCTCAACACCGGGGAGCTGTTTTTT. It yields the protein CASRGGLNTGELFF.

This clone was recorded only once. The rearrangement uses TRBV28 and TRBJ1-4; 7 bases line up with TRBD1. The CDR3 has 14 residues. Germline V CDR1 and CDR2: MDHEN, SYDVKM. The junction had 2 bases not matched to a gene; V was cut back by 6 bases and J by 1 base. Here the CDR3 reads CASRRQGTNEKLFF. DNA of the CDR3: TGTGCCAGCAGGCGACAGGGAACTAATGAAAAACTGTTTTTT.